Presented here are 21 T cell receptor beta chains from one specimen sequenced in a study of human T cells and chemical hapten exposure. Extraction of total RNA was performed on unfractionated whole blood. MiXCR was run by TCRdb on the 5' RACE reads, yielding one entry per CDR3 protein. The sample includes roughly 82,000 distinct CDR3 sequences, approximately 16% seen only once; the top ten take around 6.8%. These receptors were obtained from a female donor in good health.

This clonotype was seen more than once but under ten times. CDR3 in DNA: TGTGCCAGCAGCCTTAACAGGATGGGCAATTCACCCCTCCACTTT. Translated: CASSLNRMGNSPLHF. The rearrangement links TRBV7-2 to TRBJ1-6; TRBD1 might be the D (5 bases). Trimming removed 5 bases from V and 7 bases from J, with 15 bases in between. This CDR3 is 15 amino acids long. The germline CDR1 and CDR2 sequences are SGHTA and FQGNSA.

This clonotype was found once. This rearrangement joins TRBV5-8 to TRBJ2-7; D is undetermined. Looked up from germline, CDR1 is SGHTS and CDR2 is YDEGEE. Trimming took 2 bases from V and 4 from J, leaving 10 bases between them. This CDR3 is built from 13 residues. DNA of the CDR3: TGTGCCAGCAGCTTACTTGAGGAGTACGAGCAGTACTTC. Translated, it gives CASSLLEEYEQYF.

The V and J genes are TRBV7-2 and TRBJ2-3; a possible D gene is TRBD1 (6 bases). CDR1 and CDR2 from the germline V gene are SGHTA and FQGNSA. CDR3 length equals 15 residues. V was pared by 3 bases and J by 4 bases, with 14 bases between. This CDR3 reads CASSFWGQGADTQYF. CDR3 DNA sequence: TGTGCCAGCAGCTTTTGGGGGCAGGGCGCAGATACGCAGTATTTT.

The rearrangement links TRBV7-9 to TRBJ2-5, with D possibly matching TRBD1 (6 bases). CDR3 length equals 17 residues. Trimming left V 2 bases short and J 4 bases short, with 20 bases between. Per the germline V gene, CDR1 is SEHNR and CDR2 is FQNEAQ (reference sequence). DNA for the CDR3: TGTGCCAGCAGCTTAATCCAGGGGTCTAAAAGAGGAGAGACCCAGTACTTC. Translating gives CASSLIQGSKRGETQYF.

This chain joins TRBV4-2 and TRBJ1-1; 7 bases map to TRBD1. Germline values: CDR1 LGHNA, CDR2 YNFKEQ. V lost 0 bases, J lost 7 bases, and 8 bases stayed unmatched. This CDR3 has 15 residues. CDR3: CASSQEDRDGIEAFF. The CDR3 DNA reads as TGTGCCAGCAGCCAAGAAGACAGGGACGGGATTGAAGCTTTCTTT.

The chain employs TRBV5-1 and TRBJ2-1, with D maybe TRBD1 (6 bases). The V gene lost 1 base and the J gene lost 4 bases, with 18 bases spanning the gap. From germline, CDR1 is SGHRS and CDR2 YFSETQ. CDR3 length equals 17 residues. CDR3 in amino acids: CASSLRTQGNPYNEQFF. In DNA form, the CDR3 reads TGCGCCAGCAGCTTGCGGACACAGGGTAACCCTTACAATGAGCAGTTCTTC.

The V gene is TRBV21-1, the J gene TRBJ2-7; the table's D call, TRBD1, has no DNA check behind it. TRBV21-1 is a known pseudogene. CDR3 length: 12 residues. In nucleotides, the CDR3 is TGTGCCAGCAGCTTCCGGGGTTACGAGCAGTACTTC. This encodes CASSFRGYEQYF.

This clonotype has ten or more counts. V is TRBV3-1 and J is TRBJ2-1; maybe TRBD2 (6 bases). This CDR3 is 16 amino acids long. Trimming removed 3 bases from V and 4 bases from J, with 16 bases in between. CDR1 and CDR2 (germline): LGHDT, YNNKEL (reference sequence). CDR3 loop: CASSHRTAGRYNEQFF. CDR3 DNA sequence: TGTGCCAGCAGCCACCGGACGGCGGGGAGATACAATGAGCAGTTCTTC.

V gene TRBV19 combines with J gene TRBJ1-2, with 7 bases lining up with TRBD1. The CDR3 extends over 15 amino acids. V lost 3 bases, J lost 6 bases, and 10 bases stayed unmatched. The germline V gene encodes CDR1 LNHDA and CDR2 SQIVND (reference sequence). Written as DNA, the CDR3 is TGTGCCAGTAGTATGAAGCTCGACAGGGTTCATGGCTACACCTTC. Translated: CASSMKLDRVHGYTF. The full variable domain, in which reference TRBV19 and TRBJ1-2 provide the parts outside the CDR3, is DGGITQSPKYLFRKEGQNVTLSCEQNLNHDAMYWYRQDPGQGLRLIYYSQIVNDFQKGDIAEGYSVSREKKESFPLTVTSAQKNPTAFYLCASSMKLDRVHGYTFGSGTRLTVV.

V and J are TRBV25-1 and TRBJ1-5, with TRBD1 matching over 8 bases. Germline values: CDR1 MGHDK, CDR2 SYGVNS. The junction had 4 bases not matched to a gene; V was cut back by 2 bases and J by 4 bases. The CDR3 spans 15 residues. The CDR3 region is CASSENGQGNQPQHF. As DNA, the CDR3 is TGTGCCAGCAGTGAAAACGGACAGGGAAATCAGCCCCAGCATTTT.

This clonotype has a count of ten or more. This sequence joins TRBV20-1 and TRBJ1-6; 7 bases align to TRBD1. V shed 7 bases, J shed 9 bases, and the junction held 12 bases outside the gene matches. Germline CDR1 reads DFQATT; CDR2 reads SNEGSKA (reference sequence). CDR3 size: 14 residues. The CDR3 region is CSVGRGQGGSPLHF. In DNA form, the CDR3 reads TGCAGTGTCGGTAGGGGGCAGGGAGGTTCACCCCTCCACTTT.

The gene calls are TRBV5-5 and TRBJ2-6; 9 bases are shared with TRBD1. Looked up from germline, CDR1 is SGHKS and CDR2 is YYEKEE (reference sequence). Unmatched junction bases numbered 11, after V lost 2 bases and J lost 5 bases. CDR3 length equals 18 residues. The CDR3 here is CASSLGGQGHLWANVLTF. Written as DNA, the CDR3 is TGTGCCAGCAGCTTAGGGGGACAGGGCCACTTGTGGGCCAACGTCCTGACTTTC. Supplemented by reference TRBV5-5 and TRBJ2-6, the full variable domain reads DAGVTQSPTHLIKTRGQQVTLRCSPISGHKSVSWYQQVLGQGPQFIFQYYEKEERGRGNFPDRFSARQFPNYSSELNVNALLLGDSALYLCASSLGGQGHLWANVLTFGAGSRLTVL.

In DNA, the CDR3 is TGTGCCACCAGCAATCTACAGGGGAATGAGCAGTTCTTC. It specifies CATSNLQGNEQFF. This chain connects TRBV15 to TRBJ2-1, with 7 nucleotides matching TRBD1. This CDR3 is built from 13 residues. V shed 4 bases, J shed 7 bases, and the junction held 4 bases outside the gene matches. Germline V gene data show CDR1 as LNHNV and CDR2 as YYDKDF (reference sequence).

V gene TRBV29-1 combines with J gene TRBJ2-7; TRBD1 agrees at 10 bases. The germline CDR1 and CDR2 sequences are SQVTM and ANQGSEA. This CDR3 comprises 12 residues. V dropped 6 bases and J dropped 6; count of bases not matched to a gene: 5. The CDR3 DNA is TGCAGCGTCGGGACAGGGGTCGCCGAGCAGTACTTC. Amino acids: CSVGTGVAEQYF.

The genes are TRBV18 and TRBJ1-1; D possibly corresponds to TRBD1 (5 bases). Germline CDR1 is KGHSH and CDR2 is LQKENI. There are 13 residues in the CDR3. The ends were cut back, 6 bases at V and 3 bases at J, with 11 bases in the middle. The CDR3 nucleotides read TGTGCCAGCTCCCAAGGGGCGGACACTGAAGCTTTCTTT. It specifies CASSQGADTEAFF.

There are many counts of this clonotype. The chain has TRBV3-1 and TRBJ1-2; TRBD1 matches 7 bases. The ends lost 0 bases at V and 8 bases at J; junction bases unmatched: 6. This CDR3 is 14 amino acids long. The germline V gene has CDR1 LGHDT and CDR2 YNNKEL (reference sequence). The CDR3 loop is CASSQDYRGGGYTF. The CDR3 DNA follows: TGTGCCAGCAGCCAAGATTACAGGGGCGGAGGCTACACCTTC.

CDR3 coding DNA: TGTGCCAGCAGCCAAGATAACGGGGACGAGCAGTACTTC. Its protein product is CASSQDNGDEQYF. J is TRBJ2-7 and V is TRBV14; D perhaps matches TRBD2 (5 bases). V was cut by 0 bases and J by 5 bases, with 8 bases left in between. The CDR3 totals 13 residues. The germline V gene has CDR1 SGHDN and CDR2 FVKESK.

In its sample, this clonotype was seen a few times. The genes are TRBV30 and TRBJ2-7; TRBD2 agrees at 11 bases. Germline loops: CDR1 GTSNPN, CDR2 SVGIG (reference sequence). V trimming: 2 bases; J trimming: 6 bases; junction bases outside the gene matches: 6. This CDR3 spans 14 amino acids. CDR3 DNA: TGTGCCTGGAGTCTAGCGGGGGGCCTGGGCGAGCAGTACTTC. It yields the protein CAWSLAGGLGEQYF.

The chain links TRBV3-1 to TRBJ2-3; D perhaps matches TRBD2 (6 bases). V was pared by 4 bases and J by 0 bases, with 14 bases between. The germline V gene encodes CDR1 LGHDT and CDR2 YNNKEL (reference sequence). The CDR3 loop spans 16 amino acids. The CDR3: CASSRRVGGSTDTQYF. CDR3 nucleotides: TGTGCCAGCAGCCGCCGGGTGGGGGGTAGCACAGATACGCAGTATTTT.

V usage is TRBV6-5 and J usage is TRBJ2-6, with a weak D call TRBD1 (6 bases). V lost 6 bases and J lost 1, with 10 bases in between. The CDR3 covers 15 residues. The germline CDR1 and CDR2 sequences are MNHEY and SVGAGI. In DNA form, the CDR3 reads TGTGCCAGCAGACGCGACAGGTCTGGGGCCAACGTCCTGACTTTC. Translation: CASRRDRSGANVLTF.

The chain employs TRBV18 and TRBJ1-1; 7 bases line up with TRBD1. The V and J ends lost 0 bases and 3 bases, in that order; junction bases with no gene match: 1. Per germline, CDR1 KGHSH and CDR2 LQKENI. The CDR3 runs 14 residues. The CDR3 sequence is CASSPPDRDTEAFF. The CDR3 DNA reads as TGTGCCAGCTCACCACCAGACAGGGACACTGAAGCTTTCTTT.